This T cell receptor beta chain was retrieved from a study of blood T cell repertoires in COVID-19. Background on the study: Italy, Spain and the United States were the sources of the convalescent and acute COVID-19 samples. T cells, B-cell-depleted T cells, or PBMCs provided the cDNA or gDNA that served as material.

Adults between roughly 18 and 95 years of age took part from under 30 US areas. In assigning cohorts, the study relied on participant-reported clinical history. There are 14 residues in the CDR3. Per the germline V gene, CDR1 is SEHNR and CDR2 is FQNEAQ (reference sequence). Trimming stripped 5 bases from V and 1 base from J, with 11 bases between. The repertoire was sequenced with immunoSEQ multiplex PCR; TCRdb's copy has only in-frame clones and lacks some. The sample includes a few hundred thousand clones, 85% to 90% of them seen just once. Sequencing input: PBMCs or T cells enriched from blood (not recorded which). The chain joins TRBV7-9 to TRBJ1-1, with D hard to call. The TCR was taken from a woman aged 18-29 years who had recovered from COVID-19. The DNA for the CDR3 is TGTGCCAGCAGCACGAGAGGCGCGAACACTGAAGCTTTCTTT. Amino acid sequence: CASSTRGANTEAFF. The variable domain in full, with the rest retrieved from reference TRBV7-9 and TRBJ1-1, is DTGVSQNPRHKITKRGQNVTFRCDPISEHNRLYWYRQTLGQGPEFLTYFQNEAQLEKSRLLSDRFSAERPKGSFSTLEIQRTEQGDSAMYLCASSTRGANTEAFFGQGTRLTVV.